This T cell receptor beta chain was sequenced in a study of control samples from healthy donors and cancer patients (dated by TCRdb to the early 2020s). This clone was counted between two and nine times. Its antigen target is currently unknown. One base away there is no much larger clone; base qualities are not given. Libraries were prepared through the immunoSEQ multiplex PCR assay. The immuneACCESS repertoire file appears here via TCRdb, limited to in-frame rearrangements. These files lack a portion of the clones; in checked studies, under half of the deficit traces to unresolved V genes, and the cause of the others is not known. Across this sample there are some 110,000 clones, with 80% to 90% seen only once. Approximately 13% of the sample rests with the top ten. Specimen: blood. The receptor's source is a woman aged 50 to 60 in good health.

The CDR3: CASRMYNEQFF. The nucleotide sequence is TGTGCCAGCAGGATGTACAATGAGCAGTTCTTC. This receptor chain uses TRBV7-9 and TRBJ2-1, with the D gene call left open. The CDR3 starts with the cysteine, ends with the phenylalanine, and has 11 residues. Only the CDR3 part of the read is kept: 33 bases, read in frame from the first base. A distance of 4 bases separates the germline ends of V and J, which lose 6 bases and 4 bases respectively. Via the germline V gene (reference sequence), CDR1 is SEHNR and CDR2 FQNEAQ.